Following are 17 T cell receptor beta chains from one sample sequenced in a study of blood T cell repertoires in COVID-19. The repertoire was sequenced with immunoSEQ multiplex PCR; TCRdb's copy has only in-frame clones and lacks some. The top ten clones hold around 1% of a sample with about 260,000 clones, approximately 90% of them seen once. The material sequenced was PBMCs or T cells enriched from blood (not recorded which). These receptors came from a man aged 50-60 years who had been exposed to COVID-19.

The chain recombines TRBV3-1 (or the pseudogene TRBV3-2) with TRBJ2-1; the match to TRBD2 covers 9 bases. The CDR3 loop spans 17 amino acids. The J segment lost 0 bases and the V segment lost 1 base, leaving 4 bases of the junction unmatched. Germline V lookup: CDR1 LGHDT, CDR2 YNNKEL (reference sequence). The DNA of the CDR3 is TGTGCCAGCAGCCAAGTCATTAGCGGGAGCTCCTACAATGAGCAGTTCTTC. It encodes CASSQVISGSSYNEQFF.

The V call is TRBV15, the J call TRBJ1-6; D not resolved. The germline V gene encodes CDR1 LNHNV and CDR2 YYDKDF (reference sequence). The V end lost 3 bases, the J end lost 9 bases, and 9 bases lay between the germline ends. CDR3 size: 13 residues. The CDR3 spells CATSSGTGSPLHF. CDR3 DNA sequence: TGTGCCACCAGCAGCGGAACGGGTTCACCCCTCCACTTT.

V is TRBV7-9 and J is TRBJ2-7, with D possibly matching TRBD1 (5 bases). Looked up from germline, CDR1 is SEHNR and CDR2 is FQNEAQ (reference sequence). This CDR3 spans 14 amino acids. Trimming cost V 1 base and J 1 base, with 8 bases left between them. CDR3 coding DNA: TGTGCCAGCAGCTTAGTCGCAGGGTCCTACGAGCAGTACTTC. Amino acids: CASSLVAGSYEQYF.

The chain carries TRBV19 and TRBJ1-1; D gene unclear. This CDR3 has 13 residues. Germline V lookup: CDR1 LNHDA, CDR2 SQIVND (reference sequence). The V gene lost 7 bases and the J gene lost 5 bases, with 14 bases spanning the gap. CDR3 loop: CASTLLPGTEAFF. The CDR3 nucleotides are TGTGCCAGTACTCTATTACCAGGTACTGAAGCTTTCTTT.

The chain joins TRBV24-1 to TRBJ2-3; D is unresolved. This CDR3 has 13 residues. V was clipped by 1 base and J by 3 bases, with 4 bases between them. Germline CDR1 is KGHDR and CDR2 is SFDVKD. DNA of the CDR3: TGTGCCACCAGTGATTTTAGAACAGATACGCAGTATTTT. Amino acids: CATSDFRTDTQYF.

About this clone: Other DNA sequences in this sample translate to the same CDR3. The V gene is TRBV9, the J gene TRBJ1-1; TRBD1 is a possible D gene (5 bases). Germline V gene data show CDR1 as SGDLS and CDR2 as YYNGEE. Trimming took off 0 bases at V and 1 base at J, with 10 bases between the two ends. The CDR3 has 15 amino acids. The CDR3 here is CASSVEGQGNTEAFF. DNA for the CDR3: TGTGCCAGCAGCGTAGAAGGGCAGGGGAACACTGAAGCTTTCTTT.

Notes on this clone: Compared with germline, one end of the junction differs, possibly owing to a read error. Other DNA variants within this sample encode the same CDR3. The chain is built from TRBV5-5 and TRBJ2-7, with 8 bases fitting TRBD1. The CDR3 has 13 residues. Germline V lookup: CDR1 SGHKS, CDR2 YYEKEE (reference sequence). The CDR3 sequence: CASSRGQDYEQYF. As DNA, the CDR3 is TGTGCCAGCAGCCGGGGACAGGACTACGAGCAGTACTTT.

This chain connects TRBV9 to TRBJ1-1; possibly TRBD1 for D (6 bases). There are 14 residues in the CDR3. V shed 5 bases and J shed 5 bases, with 16 bases lying between them. Germline V gene sequence: CDR1 SGDLS, CDR2 YYNGEE. For the CDR3, the DNA is TGTGCCAGCAGTAGACAGGCCCTGGGAACTGAAGCTTTCTTT. It yields the protein CASSRQALGTEAFF.

The gene calls are TRBV9 and TRBJ1-3; D ambiguous. CDR3 length: 14 amino acids. Germline V gene lookup returns CDR1 SGDLS and CDR2 YYNGEE. V lost 1 base to trimming and J lost 4 bases, with 9 bases between them. For the CDR3, the DNA is TGTGCCAGCAGCGTAACAGATAGAGGAAACACCATATATTTT. Protein sequence: CASSVTDRGNTIYF.

The chain joins TRBV18 to TRBJ1-4, with TRBD1 identical over 7 bases. There are 16 residues in the CDR3. Germline trimming cut 6 bases from V and 3 bases from J; bases unmatched to any gene: 10. Germline values: CDR1 KGHSH, CDR2 LQKENI. CDR3 sequence (DNA): TGTGCCAGCTCGCATTTCACAGGGGAGGCTAATGAAAAACTGTTTTTT. Translation: CASSHFTGEANEKLFF. Based on the CDR3 plus reference TRBV18 and TRBJ1-4, the full variable domain is NAGVMQNPRHLVRRRGQEARLRCSPMKGHSHVYWYRQLPEEGLKFMVYLQKENIIDESGMPKERFSAEFPKEGPSILRIQQVVRGDSAAYFCASSHFTGEANEKLFFGSGTQLSVL.

CDR3 sequence: CASSPFGGRGTYEQYF. DNA of the CDR3: TGTGCCAGCAGCCCCTTCGGTGGCAGGGGAACCTACGAGCAGTACTTC. The chain recombines TRBV11-2 with TRBJ2-7, with D maybe TRBD1 (6 bases). The V gene's germline CDR1 is SGHAT and CDR2 FQNNGV. V was pared by 5 bases and J by 2 bases, with 19 bases between. This CDR3 has 16 residues.

As DNA, the CDR3 is TGTGCCAGCAGGAGGGGACCGACAGGGTATTCTGGAAACACCATATATTTT. Protein: CASRRGPTGYSGNTIYF. This chain links TRBV28 with TRBJ1-3; 7 bases are shared with TRBD1. V was clipped by 6 bases and J by 1 base; unmatched bases: 12. The CDR3 is 17 residues long. CDR1 is MDHEN and CDR2 is SYDVKM in the germline V gene.

The V call is TRBV11-2, the J call TRBJ1-2; D is unclear. The CDR3 totals 13 residues. Germline loops: CDR1 SGHAT, CDR2 FQNNGV. The V end lost 2 bases, the J end lost 8 bases, and 12 bases lay between the germline ends. This CDR3 is CASSLPGIRGYTF. DNA of the CDR3: TGTGCCAGCAGCTTACCCGGGATCCGGGGCTACACCTTC.

V usage is TRBV10-1 and J usage is TRBJ2-5, with 11 nucleotides matching TRBD1. Germline V CDR1 and CDR2: WNHNN, SYGVQD (reference sequence). The V and J ends lost 2 bases and 2 bases, in that order; junction bases with no gene match: 13. The CDR3 runs 19 residues. The DNA for the CDR3 is TGCGCCAGCAGTGAGGGGGGACAGGGGGATCCGGTCCCGCAAGAGACCCAGTACTTC. Translating gives CASSEGGQGDPVPQETQYF.

The chain combines TRBV2 with TRBJ1-3; D might be TRBD1 (5 bases). This CDR3 is 15 amino acids long. The germline V and J ends were trimmed by 4 bases and 0 bases, with 10 bases remaining between them. Germline CDR1 SNHLY, CDR2 FYNNEI. The CDR3 region is CASSGGLFSGNTIYF. In nucleotides, the CDR3 is TGTGCCAGCAGTGGGGGACTCTTCTCTGGAAACACCATATATTTT. The full variable domain, completed using reference TRBV2 and TRBJ1-3, is EPEVTQTPSHQVTQMGQEVILRCVPISNHLYFYWYRQILGQKVEFLVSFYNNEISEKSEIFDDQFSVERPDGSNFTLKIRSTKLEDSAMYFCASSGGLFSGNTIYFGEGSWLTVV.

V gene TRBV28 combines with J gene TRBJ1-2, with 8 bases aligning to TRBD1. This CDR3 spans 15 amino acids. J lost 4 bases, V lost 5 bases, and 9 bases had no gene match. Germline V gives CDR1 MDHEN, CDR2 SYDVKM. The chain's CDR3 is CASSPLDRVGYGYTF. CDR3 bases: TGTGCCAGCAGTCCTTTGGACAGGGTGGGCTATGGCTACACCTTC.

The chain carries TRBV18 and TRBJ1-5; 7 bases match TRBD1. Germline-derived CDR1 and CDR2 are KGHSH and LQKENI. Trimming took 4 bases from V and 6 from J; bases not matched to a gene: 6. There are 14 residues in the CDR3. The CDR3 DNA reads as TGTGCCAGCTCACGAGGGGCAGGGGGTCAGCCCCAGCATTTT. Encoded protein: CASSRGAGGQPQHF.